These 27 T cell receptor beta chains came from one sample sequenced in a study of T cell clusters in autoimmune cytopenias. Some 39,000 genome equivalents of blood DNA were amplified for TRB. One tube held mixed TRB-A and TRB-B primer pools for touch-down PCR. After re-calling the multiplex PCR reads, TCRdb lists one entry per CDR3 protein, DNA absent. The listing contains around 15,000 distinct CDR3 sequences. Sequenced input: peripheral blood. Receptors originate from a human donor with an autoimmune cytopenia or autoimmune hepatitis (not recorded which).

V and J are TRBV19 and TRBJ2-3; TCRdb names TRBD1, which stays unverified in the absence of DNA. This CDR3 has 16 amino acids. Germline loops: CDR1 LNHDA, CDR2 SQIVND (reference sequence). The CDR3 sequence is CASSIARGGSTDTQYF.

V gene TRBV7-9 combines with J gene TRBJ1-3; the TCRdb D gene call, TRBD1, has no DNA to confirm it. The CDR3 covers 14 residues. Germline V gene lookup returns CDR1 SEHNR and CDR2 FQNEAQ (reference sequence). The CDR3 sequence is CASSLEQGRNTIYF.

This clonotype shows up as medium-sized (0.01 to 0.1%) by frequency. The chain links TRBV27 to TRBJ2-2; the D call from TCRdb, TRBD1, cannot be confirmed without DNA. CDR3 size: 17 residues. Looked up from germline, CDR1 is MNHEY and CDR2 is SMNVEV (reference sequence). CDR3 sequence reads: CASRPDRTGGLTGELFF.

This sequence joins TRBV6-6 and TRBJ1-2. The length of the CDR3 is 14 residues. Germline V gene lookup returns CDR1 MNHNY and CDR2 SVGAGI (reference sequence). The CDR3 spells CASSYAGSGYGYTF.

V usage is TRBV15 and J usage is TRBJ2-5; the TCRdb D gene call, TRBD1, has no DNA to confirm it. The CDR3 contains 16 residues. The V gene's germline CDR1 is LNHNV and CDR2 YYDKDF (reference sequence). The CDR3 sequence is CATSREWGGGQETQYF. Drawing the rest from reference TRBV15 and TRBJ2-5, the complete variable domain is DAMVIQNPRYQVTQFGKPVTLSCSQTLNHNVMYWYQQKSSQAPKLLFHYYDKDFNNEADTPDNFQSRRPNTSFCFLDIRSPGLGDTAMYLCATSREWGGGQETQYFGPGTRLLVL.

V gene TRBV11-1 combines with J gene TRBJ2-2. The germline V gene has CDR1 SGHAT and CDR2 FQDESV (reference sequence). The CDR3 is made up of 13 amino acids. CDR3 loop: CASSSRPTGELFF.

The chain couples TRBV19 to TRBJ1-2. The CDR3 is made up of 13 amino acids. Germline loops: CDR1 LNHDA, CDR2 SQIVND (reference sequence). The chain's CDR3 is CASSIERGYGYTF.

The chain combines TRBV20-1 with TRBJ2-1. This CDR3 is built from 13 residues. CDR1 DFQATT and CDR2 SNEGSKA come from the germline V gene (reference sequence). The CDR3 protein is CSAATVSWDEQFF.

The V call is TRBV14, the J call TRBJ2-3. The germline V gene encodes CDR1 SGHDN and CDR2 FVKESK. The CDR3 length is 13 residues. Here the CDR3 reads CASSQDHTDTQYF. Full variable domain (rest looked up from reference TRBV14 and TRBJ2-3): EAGVTQFPSHSVIEKGQTVTLRCDPISGHDNLYWYRRVMGKEIKFLLHFVKESKQDESGMPNNRFLAERTGGTYSTLKVQPAELEDSGVYFCASSQDHTDTQYFGPGTRLTVL.

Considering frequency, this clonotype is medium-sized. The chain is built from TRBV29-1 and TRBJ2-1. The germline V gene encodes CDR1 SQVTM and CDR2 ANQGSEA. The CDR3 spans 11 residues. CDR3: CSVEDRNEQFF.

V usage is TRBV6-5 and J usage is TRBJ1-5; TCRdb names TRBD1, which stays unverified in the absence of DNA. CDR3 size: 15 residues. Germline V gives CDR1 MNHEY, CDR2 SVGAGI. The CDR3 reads CASRETGQGNKPQHF.

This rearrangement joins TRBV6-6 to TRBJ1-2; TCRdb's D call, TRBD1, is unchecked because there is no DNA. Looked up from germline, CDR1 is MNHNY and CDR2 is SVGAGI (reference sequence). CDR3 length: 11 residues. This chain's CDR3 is CASGIGEGYTF.

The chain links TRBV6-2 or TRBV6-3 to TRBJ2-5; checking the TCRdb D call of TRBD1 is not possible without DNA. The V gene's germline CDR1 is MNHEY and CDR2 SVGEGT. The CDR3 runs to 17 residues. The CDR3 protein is CASSYPYYGTVEETQYF.

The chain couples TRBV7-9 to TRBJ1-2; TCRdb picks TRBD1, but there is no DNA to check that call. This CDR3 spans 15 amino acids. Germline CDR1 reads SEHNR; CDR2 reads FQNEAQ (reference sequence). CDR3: CASSYQETGAYGYTF.

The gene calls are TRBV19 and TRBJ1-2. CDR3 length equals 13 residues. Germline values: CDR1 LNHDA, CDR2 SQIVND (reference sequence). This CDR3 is CASSMSTNYGYTF. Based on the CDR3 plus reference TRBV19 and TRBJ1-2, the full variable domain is DGGITQSPKYLFRKEGQNVTLSCEQNLNHDAMYWYRQDPGQGLRLIYYSQIVNDFQKGDIAEGYSVSREKKESFPLTVTSAQKNPTAFYLCASSMSTNYGYTFGSGTRLTVV.

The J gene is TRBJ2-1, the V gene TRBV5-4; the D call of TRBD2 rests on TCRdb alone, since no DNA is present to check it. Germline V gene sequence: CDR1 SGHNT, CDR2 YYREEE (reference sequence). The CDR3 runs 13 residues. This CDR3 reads CASSSSRGREQFF.

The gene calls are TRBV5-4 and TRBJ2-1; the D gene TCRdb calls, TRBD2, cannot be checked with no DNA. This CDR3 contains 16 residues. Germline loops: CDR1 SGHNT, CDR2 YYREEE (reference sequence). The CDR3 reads CASSPDGTSGKNEQFF.

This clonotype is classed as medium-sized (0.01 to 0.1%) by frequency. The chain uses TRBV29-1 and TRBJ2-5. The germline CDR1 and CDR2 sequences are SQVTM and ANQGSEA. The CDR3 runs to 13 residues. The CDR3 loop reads CSVEVLAQETQYF.

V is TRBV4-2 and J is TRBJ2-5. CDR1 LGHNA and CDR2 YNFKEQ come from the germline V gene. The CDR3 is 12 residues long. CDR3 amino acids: CASRPIVETQYF.

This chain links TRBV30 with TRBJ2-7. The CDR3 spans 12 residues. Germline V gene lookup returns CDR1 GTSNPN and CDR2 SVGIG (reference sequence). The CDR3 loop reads CAWSRFSYEQYF.

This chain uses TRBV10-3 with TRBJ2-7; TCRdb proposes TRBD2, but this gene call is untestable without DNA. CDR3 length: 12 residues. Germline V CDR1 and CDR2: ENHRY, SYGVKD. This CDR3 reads CAISRGVNEQYF.

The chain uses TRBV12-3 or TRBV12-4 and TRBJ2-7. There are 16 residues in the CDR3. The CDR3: CASSSTSGSSSYEQYF.

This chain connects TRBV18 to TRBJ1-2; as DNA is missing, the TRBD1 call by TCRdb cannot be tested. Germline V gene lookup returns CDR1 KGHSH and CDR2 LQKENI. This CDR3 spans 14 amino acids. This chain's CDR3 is CASSPRGESYGYTF.

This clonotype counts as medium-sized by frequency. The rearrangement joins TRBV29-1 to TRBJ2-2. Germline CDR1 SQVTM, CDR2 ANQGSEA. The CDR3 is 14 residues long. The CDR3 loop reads CSVSAGNRGGELFF.

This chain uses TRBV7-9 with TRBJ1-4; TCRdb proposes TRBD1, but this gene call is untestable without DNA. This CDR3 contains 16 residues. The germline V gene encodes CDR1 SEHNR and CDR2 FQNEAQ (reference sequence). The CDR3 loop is CASRTTGGLGDEKLFF.

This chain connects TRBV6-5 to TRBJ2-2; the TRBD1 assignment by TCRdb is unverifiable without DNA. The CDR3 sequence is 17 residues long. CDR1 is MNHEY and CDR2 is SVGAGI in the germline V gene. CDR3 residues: CASSHLKGQGNTGELFF.

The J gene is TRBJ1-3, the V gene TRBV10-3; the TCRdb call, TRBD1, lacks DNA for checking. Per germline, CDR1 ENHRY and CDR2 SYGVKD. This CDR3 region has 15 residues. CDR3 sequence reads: CAIRPGQGSGNTIYF.